The 30 T cell receptor beta chains given below trace back to one sample, sequenced in a study of blood T cell repertoires in COVID-19. Produced via immunoSEQ multiplex PCR; TCRdb's table is partial and in-frame only. Of about 410,000 clones in the sample, 75% to 90% were seen once. The sample consisted of peripheral blood. All receptors derive from a woman in her 30s with active or convalescent COVID-19.

The V gene is TRBV13, the J gene TRBJ2-1, with 11 bases identical to TRBD2. Germline CDR1 PRHDT, CDR2 FYEKMQ (reference sequence). The CDR3 covers 15 residues. Trimming cost V 5 bases and J 6 bases; bases outside gene matches: 6. The CDR3 is CASSRPGLAVNEQFF. Here the CDR3 DNA reads TGTGCCAGCAGCCGACCGGGACTAGCGGTCAATGAGCAGTTCTTC.

V usage is TRBV11-2 and J usage is TRBJ1-1; tentatively, D is TRBD1 (6 bases). From germline, CDR1 is SGHAT and CDR2 FQNNGV. The CDR3 is 13 amino acids. V lost 5 bases and J 2 bases, leaving 9 bases between the germline ends. The CDR3 loop reads CASSAGANTEAFF. CDR3 DNA sequence: TGTGCCAGCAGCGCAGGGGCCAACACTGAAGCTTTCTTT. The variable domain in full, with the rest retrieved from reference TRBV11-2 and TRBJ1-1, is EAGVAQSPRYKIIEKRQSVAFWCNPISGHATLYWYQQILGQGPKLLIQFQNNGVVDDSQLPKDRFSAERLKGVDSTLKIQPAKLEDSAVYLCASSAGANTEAFFGQGTRLTVV.

On this clone: The sample contains more than one DNA sequence encoding this CDR3. The rearrangement uses TRBV2 and TRBJ1-2; TRBD1 agrees at 11 bases. J lost 8 bases, V lost 1 base, and 3 bases had no gene match. This CDR3 spans 14 amino acids. Germline assignment: CDR1 SNHLY and CDR2 FYNNEI. The CDR3 DNA follows: TGTGCCAGCAGTGAAGGGACAGGGGGCTACGGCTACACCTTC. Translating it yields CASSEGTGGYGYTF.

The chain links TRBV6-1 to TRBJ2-1; a weak D match, TRBD2 (5 bases). The CDR3 consists of 16 residues. V dropped 3 bases and J dropped 10 bases, with 22 bases sitting between them. CDR1 is MNHNS and CDR2 is SASEGT in the germline V gene. CDR3 bases: TGTGCCAGCAGTGAGGAGAGGGCACAGCCGGTTTGGGAGCAGTTCTTC. Translation: CASSEERAQPVWEQFF.

V is TRBV27 and J is TRBJ1-1; 7 bases match TRBD1. The CDR3 covers 15 residues. CDR1 is MNHEY, CDR2 SMNVEV, per germline (reference sequence). The V and J ends lost 3 bases and 5 bases, in that order; junction bases with no gene match: 9. The CDR3 bases are TGTGCCAGCAGTTTGGTATCACAGGGGTTTACTGAAGCTTTCTTT. Amino acid sequence: CASSLVSQGFTEAFF.

This chain connects TRBV5-1 to TRBJ2-5; possible D gene TRBD1, 6 bases. CDR1 is SGHRS, CDR2 YFSETQ, per germline. Trimming cost V 0 bases and J 5 bases, with 11 bases left between them. This CDR3 spans 14 amino acids. Here the CDR3 reads CASSLGGLMETQYF. The CDR3 coding sequence is TGCGCCAGCAGCTTGGGGGGGCTGATGGAGACCCAGTACTTC.

The gene calls are TRBV3-1 (or the pseudogene TRBV3-2) and TRBJ1-6, with TRBD1 matching over 11 bases. CDR1 is LGHDT and CDR2 is YNNKEL in the germline V gene (reference sequence). V shed 4 bases, J shed 8 bases, and the junction held 4 bases outside the gene matches. The CDR3 consists of 15 residues. As DNA, the CDR3 is TGTGCCAGCAGCCTATGGGGACAGGGGGATTCACCCCTCCACTTT. Protein: CASSLWGQGDSPLHF.

V usage is TRBV2 and J usage is TRBJ2-2; 7 bases are a match to TRBD2. Germline values: CDR1 SNHLY, CDR2 FYNNEI. The ends lost 0 bases at V and 6 bases at J; junction bases unmatched: 13. The CDR3 has 18 residues. CDR3 sequence reads: CASSEALPGLVQSGELFF. The CDR3 DNA reads as TGTGCCAGCAGTGAAGCTCTTCCTGGACTAGTTCAATCCGGGGAGCTGTTTTTT.

The CDR3 DNA is TGTGCCCGACACAGGGCGAACACTGAAGCTTTCTTT. Amino acids: CARHRANTEAFF. The chain has TRBV30 and TRBJ1-1; weak D call: TRBD1 (6 bases). V was pared by 8 bases and J by 1 base, with 11 bases between. The CDR3 length is 12 residues. Looked up from germline, CDR1 is GTSNPN and CDR2 is SVGIG (reference sequence).

The J gene is TRBJ2-5, the V gene TRBV2; 7 bases are shared with TRBD2. Germline CDR1 is SNHLY and CDR2 is FYNNEI. The CDR3 has 14 amino acids. J gave up 5 bases and V 7 bases, and 10 bases lay outside the gene matches. CDR3 sequence reads: CASTGGLVEETQYF. CDR3 nucleotide sequence: TGTGCCAGCACCGGCGGACTAGTCGAGGAGACCCAGTACTTC.

V gene TRBV15 combines with J gene TRBJ1-2, with 7 bases identical to TRBD1. The V segment lost 0 bases and the J segment 4 bases; nucleotides outside the gene matches: 2. Germline CDR1 is LNHNV and CDR2 is YYDKDF (reference sequence). CDR3 length equals 14 residues. The CDR3 loop is CATSRDGTAYGYTF. In DNA, the CDR3 is TGTGCCACCAGCAGAGACGGGACAGCCTATGGCTACACCTTC.

This clone was seen just once. The rearrangement links TRBV30 to TRBJ1-2; TRBD1 might be the D (6 bases). The ends were cut back, 4 bases at V and 6 bases at J, with 18 bases in the middle. The CDR3 has 14 amino acids. Germline V gives CDR1 GTSNPN, CDR2 SVGIG (reference sequence). The CDR3 loop is CAWKRTVGMHGYTF. The CDR3 nucleotides are TGTGCCTGGAAAAGGACAGTTGGAATGCATGGCTACACCTTC.

The rearrangement uses TRBV4-1 and TRBJ2-5, with D possibly TRBD2 on 5 matching bases. Germline V gene data show CDR1 as MGHRA and CDR2 as YSYEKL. V was cut by 0 bases and J by 8 bases, with 10 bases left in between. The CDR3 extends over 13 amino acids. CDR3: CASSQDEGPTQYF. The CDR3, as DNA: TGCGCCAGCAGCCAAGATGAGGGCCCAACCCAGTACTTC.

Only a few counts were recorded for this clone. As DNA, the CDR3 is TGTGCCAGCAGCTTCCCCTGGGGGGGGGCTCGCTCTGACTATGGCTACACCTTC. Encoded protein: CASSFPWGGARSDYGYTF. The chain employs TRBV11-2 and TRBJ1-2, with a weak D call TRBD1 (6 bases). With 3 bases removed from V and 3 bases from J, the gap between germline ends came to 23 bases. CDR3 length: 18 residues. Germline CDR1 reads SGHAT; CDR2 reads FQNNGV.

This chain uses TRBV19 with TRBJ1-5, with a possible D match to TRBD1 (6 bases). The germline V and J ends were trimmed by 4 bases and 0 bases, with 16 bases remaining between them. The CDR3 spans 17 residues. Germline lookup yields CDR1 LNHDA and CDR2 SQIVND (reference sequence). The CDR3 nucleotides read TGTGCCAGTAGTAGGGCAGGGGCGAAGTATAGCAATCAGCCCCAGCATTTT. Translating gives CASSRAGAKYSNQPQHF.

The genes are TRBV7-9 and TRBJ1-1; 7 bases fit TRBD1. Germline loops: CDR1 SEHNR, CDR2 FQNEAQ (reference sequence). The CDR3 has 15 residues. V gave up 4 bases and J gave up 2 bases; unmatched junction bases: 7. CDR3 sequence: CASSSGGHPNTEAFF. CDR3 in DNA: TGTGCCAGCAGCTCAGGGGGACATCCCAACACTGAAGCTTTCTTT.

A few counts support this clone. The chain recombines TRBV5-6 with TRBJ1-5; no definite D call. The V end was cut by 2 bases, the J end by 2 bases, with 8 bases between. The CDR3 extends over 14 amino acids. Germline assignment: CDR1 SGHDT and CDR2 YYEEEE. The CDR3: CASSFRAGNQPQHF. The CDR3 DNA sequence: TGTGCCAGCAGCTTTCGTGCGGGCAATCAGCCCCAGCATTTT.

This clone is a singleton in its sample. The V gene is TRBV5-1, the J gene TRBJ2-1; 9 bases map to TRBD2. The CDR3 loop spans 16 amino acids. After removal of 0 bases from V and 7 bases from J, the junction contained 8 bases not matched to a gene. CDR1 and CDR2 from the germline V gene are SGHRS and YFSETQ. The CDR3 DNA reads TGCGCCAGCAGCTTGGTTGGTAGCGGGAGTTTTAATGAGCAGTTCTTC. It specifies CASSLVGSGSFNEQFF.

This sequence joins TRBV13 and TRBJ1-6; D not resolved. From germline, CDR1 is PRHDT and CDR2 FYEKMQ (reference sequence). The V end was cut by 5 bases, the J end by 8 bases, with 13 bases between. This CDR3 comprises 14 residues. The CDR3 here is CASSPSGIDSPLHF. DNA for the CDR3: TGTGCCAGCAGCCCTTCCGGGATAGATTCACCCCTCCACTTT.

The J gene is TRBJ1-2, the V gene TRBV10-2; unclear D gene. V was shortened by 0 bases and J by 12 bases, with 14 bases between the two germline ends. CDR3 length: 13 residues. Germline loops: CDR1 WSHSY, CDR2 SAAADI. CDR3 bases: TGCGCCAGCAGTGAGTCGAGGGTCACCCCCCACACCTTC. Its translation: CASSESRVTPHTF.

The rearrangement links TRBV6-1 to TRBJ2-5; TRBD2 aligns across 9 bases. Trimming removed 6 bases from V and 2 bases from J; junction bases left unmatched: 4. The length of the CDR3 is 14 residues. Germline CDR1 reads MNHNS; CDR2 reads SASEGT. The CDR3 DNA sequence: TGTGCCAGCAGGGCGGGGGGGATACAAGAGACCCAGTACTTC. Translation: CASRAGGIQETQYF.

This clone was counted only a few times. J is TRBJ1-2 and V is TRBV2; TRBD1 matches at 9 bases. V gave up 5 bases and J gave up 4 bases; unmatched junction bases: 8. The CDR3 contains 15 residues. Germline CDR1 and CDR2: SNHLY and FYNNEI. This chain's CDR3 is CASSSTGGGGYGYTF. The CDR3 bases are TGTGCCAGCAGTTCCACAGGGGGCGGAGGCTATGGCTACACCTTC.

The chain is built from TRBV18 and TRBJ1-2; D gene unclear. CDR1 is KGHSH, CDR2 LQKENI, per germline. The length of the CDR3 is 14 residues. The V end lost 1 base, the J end lost 3 bases, and 9 bases lay between the germline ends. The CDR3 DNA follows: TGTGCCAGCTCACCACAATTGGGCGACTATGGCTACACCTTC. It yields the protein CASSPQLGDYGYTF.

The chain combines TRBV5-1 with TRBJ2-3, with D perhaps matching TRBD2 (5 bases). Germline CDR1 is SGHRS and CDR2 is YFSETQ. The CDR3 sequence is 14 residues long. V shed 6 bases and J shed 3 bases, with 14 bases lying between them. The CDR3 DNA sequence: TGCGCCAGCATGGACTTGGGGATTACAGATACGCAGTATTTT. Amino acids: CASMDLGITDTQYF.

The chain uses TRBV3-1 (or the pseudogene TRBV3-2) and TRBJ1-2, with no clear D. The CDR3 is 11 amino acids. Germline V gene data show CDR1 as LGHDT and CDR2 as YNNKEL (reference sequence). V lost 6 bases and J 7 bases, leaving 9 bases between the germline ends. Here the CDR3 DNA reads TGTGCCAGCAGGGGTGAGGGTGGCTACACCTTC. Protein: CASRGEGGYTF.

The rearrangement links TRBV11-3 to TRBJ1-1, with TRBD1 matching 10 bases. Trimming removed 3 bases from V and 1 base from J; junction bases left unmatched: 2. CDR3 length: 15 residues. The V gene's germline CDR1 is SGHNT and CDR2 YENEEA. The CDR3: CASSLTGGRNTEAFF. CDR3 nucleotide sequence: TGTGCCAGCAGCTTGACAGGGGGCAGGAACACTGAAGCTTTCTTT. The whole variable domain, remainder taken from reference TRBV11-3 and TRBJ1-1, is EAGVVQSPRYKIIEKKQPVAFWCNPISGHNTLYWYLQNLGQGPELLIRYENEEAVDDSQLPKDRFSAERLKGVDSTLKIQPAELGDSAVYLCASSLTGGRNTEAFFGQGTRLTVV.

The V and J genes are TRBV4-1 and TRBJ1-5; D not certain. Trimming took 4 bases from V and 2 from J, leaving 9 bases between them. CDR3 length equals 14 residues. The V gene's germline CDR1 is MGHRA and CDR2 YSYEKL. This CDR3 is CASSPELGNQPQHF. Here the CDR3 DNA reads TGCGCCAGCAGCCCCGAACTGGGCAATCAGCCCCAGCATTTT.

V gene TRBV9 combines with J gene TRBJ2-1; 10 bases match TRBD2. Germline CDR1 is SGDLS and CDR2 is YYNGEE. J gave up 9 bases and V 0 bases, and 6 bases lay outside the gene matches. CDR3 size: 15 residues. CDR3 in amino acids: CASSVVGTSEGEQFF. In DNA form, the CDR3 reads TGTGCCAGCAGCGTAGTGGGGACTAGCGAAGGTGAGCAGTTCTTC.

The chain recombines TRBV19 with TRBJ1-2; 9 positions agree with TRBD1. Germline lookup yields CDR1 LNHDA and CDR2 SQIVND (reference sequence). V shed 3 bases and J 5 bases; nucleotides not matched to a gene: 13. This CDR3 has 17 residues. The chain's CDR3 is CASSIGTGPSVGYGYTF. The CDR3 nucleotides are TGTGCCAGTAGTATCGGGACAGGGCCCTCAGTAGGGTATGGCTACACCTTC. The variable domain in full, with the rest retrieved from reference TRBV19 and TRBJ1-2, is DGGITQSPKYLFRKEGQNVTLSCEQNLNHDAMYWYRQDPGQGLRLIYYSQIVNDFQKGDIAEGYSVSREKKESFPLTVTSAQKNPTAFYLCASSIGTGPSVGYGYTFGSGTRLTVV.

The rearrangement uses TRBV9 and TRBJ2-3, with TRBD1 identical over 7 bases. The CDR3 runs 14 residues. From germline, CDR1 is SGDLS and CDR2 YYNGEE. With 4 bases clipped from V and 2 bases from J, the junction kept 4 bases outside the gene matches. The CDR3 coding sequence is TGTGCCAGCAGCTCCGGGACAGCCACAGATACGCAGTATTTT. Translation: CASSSGTATDTQYF.